Presented here are 20 T cell receptor beta chains from one specimen sequenced in a study of blood T cell repertoires in COVID-19. Sequencing was performed with immunoSEQ multiplex PCR; in TCRdb, only in-frame clones are kept and a portion is missing. The sample carries a few hundred thousand clones, more than 85% recorded once. The sequenced sample consisted of PBMCs or T cells enriched from blood (not recorded which). These receptors were collected from a woman aged 30 to 39 who had recovered from COVID-19.

The chain employs TRBV5-4 and TRBJ2-5, with 11 bases that match TRBD2. V lost 4 bases, J lost 1 base, and 0 bases stayed unmatched. Germline-derived CDR1 and CDR2 are SGHNT and YYREEE (reference sequence). The CDR3 consists of 14 residues. This CDR3 is CASSGTSGQETQYF. The CDR3 nucleotides are TGTGCCAGCAGCGGGACTAGCGGCCAAGAGACCCAGTACTTC. Supplemented by reference TRBV5-4 and TRBJ2-5, the full variable domain reads ETGVTQSPTHLIKTRGQQVTLRCSSQSGHNTVSWYQQALGQGPQFIFQYYREEENGRGNFPPRFSGLQFPNYSSELNVNALELDDSALYLCASSGTSGQETQYFGPGTRLLVL.

The chain links TRBV7-2 to TRBJ1-2, with D perhaps TRBD1 (5 bases). The CDR3 runs to 13 residues. CDR1 and CDR2 from the germline V gene are SGHTA and FQGNSA. V lost 2 bases to trimming and J lost 10 bases, with 14 bases between them. Here the CDR3 reads CASSLRGREIYTF. CDR3 sequence (DNA): TGTGCCAGCAGCTTAAGGGGCAGGGAAATCTACACCTTC.

The chain recombines TRBV6-5 with TRBJ2-7; maybe TRBD1 (5 bases). Trimming shortened V by 5 bases and J by 2 bases, and 13 bases separated the two germline ends. From germline, CDR1 is MNHEY and CDR2 SVGAGI. The length of the CDR3 is 14 residues. CDR3 in DNA: TGTGCCAGCAGTCGACAGAACATAGCCTACGAGCAGTACTTC. It encodes CASSRQNIAYEQYF.

This chain joins TRBV10-3 and TRBJ2-7; TRBD2 might be the D (7 bases). Germline CDR1 reads ENHRY; CDR2 reads SYGVKD. There are 14 residues in the CDR3. V was cut by 4 bases and J by 2 bases, with 12 bases left in between. The CDR3 DNA sequence: TGTGCCATCAGTGTAGGGGGGGCGACCTACGAGCAGTACTTC. Its translation is CAISVGGATYEQYF.

This clone appeared once. The rearrangement uses TRBV10-3 and TRBJ1-1; 7 nucleotides agree with TRBD1. V gave up 6 bases and J gave up 10 bases; unmatched junction bases: 11. Germline V gives CDR1 ENHRY, CDR2 SYGVKD. The CDR3 consists of 13 residues. The CDR3 loop is CAIRQQGVAGAFF. In DNA form, the CDR3 reads TGTGCCATCAGGCAGCAGGGGGTGGCTGGAGCTTTCTTT.

This chain joins TRBV5-1 and TRBJ2-1; weak D call: TRBD2 (6 bases). The CDR3 covers 16 residues. The V gene lost 9 bases and the J gene lost 1 base, with 20 bases spanning the gap. Germline values: CDR1 SGHRS, CDR2 YFSETQ. In DNA, the CDR3 is TGCGCCATCGGAGGGGCCGGGAACGAGTCCTACAATGAGCAGTTCTTC. It yields the protein CAIGGAGNESYNEQFF.

The rearrangement uses TRBV2 and TRBJ1-2; TRBD1 agrees at 7 bases. The CDR3 is made up of 15 amino acids. V shed 1 base and J 7 bases; nucleotides not matched to a gene: 9. Germline values: CDR1 SNHLY, CDR2 FYNNEI. DNA of the CDR3: TGTGCCAGCAGTGAAGAGGGGACAGACGTCAGTGGCTACACCTTC. Amino acid sequence: CASSEEGTDVSGYTF. The whole variable domain, filled in from reference TRBV2 and TRBJ1-2, reads EPEVTQTPSHQVTQMGQEVILRCVPISNHLYFYWYRQILGQKVEFLVSFYNNEISEKSEIFDDQFSVERPDGSNFTLKIRSTKLEDSAMYFCASSEEGTDVSGYTFGSGTRLTVV.

In the case of this clone: The same CDR3 can be traced to other DNA sequences in this sample. The genes are TRBV2 and TRBJ1-2; TRBD1 is a possible D gene (5 bases). V lost 3 bases to trimming and J lost 8 bases, with 10 bases between them. Germline CDR1 is SNHLY and CDR2 is FYNNEI. The CDR3 length is 12 residues. As DNA, the CDR3 is TGTGCCAGCAGTGAGCAGGGTGGGGGCTACACCTTC. Its protein is CASSEQGGGYTF.

This clone appeared once. The chain employs TRBV28 and TRBJ1-1, with TRBD1 matching 7 bases. V shed 1 base, J shed 2 bases, and the junction held 10 bases outside the gene matches. The CDR3 contains 17 residues. From germline, CDR1 is MDHEN and CDR2 SYDVKM. CDR3 in amino acids: CASSLFYTGETNTEAFF. In nucleotides, the CDR3 is TGTGCCAGCAGTTTATTTTATACAGGGGAGACAAACACTGAAGCTTTCTTT. Together with reference TRBV28 and TRBJ1-1, the CDR3 gives the full variable domain: DVKVTQSSRYLVKRTGEKVFLECVQDMDHENMFWYRQDPGLGLRLIYFSYDVKMKEKGDIPEGYSVSREKKERFSLILESASTNQTSMYLCASSLFYTGETNTEAFFGQGTRLTVV.

The chain joins TRBV7-2 to TRBJ2-7, with 8 positions matching TRBD1. Germline CDR1 reads SGHTA; CDR2 reads FQGNSA. CDR3 size: 15 residues. V was pared by 1 base and J by 4 bases, with 6 bases of the junction left unmatched. This CDR3 reads CASSLGSWDRYEQYF. The CDR3 bases are TGTGCCAGCAGCTTAGGCAGTTGGGACAGGTACGAGCAGTACTTC. The variable domain in full, with the rest retrieved from reference TRBV7-2 and TRBJ2-7, is GAGVSQSPSNKVTEKGKDVELRCDPISGHTALYWYRQSLGQGLEFLIYFQGNSAPDKSGLPSDRFSAERTGGSVSTLTIQRTQQEDSAVYLCASSLGSWDRYEQYFGPGTRLTVT.

The chain has TRBV4-2 and TRBJ2-1, with D hard to call. Germline assignment: CDR1 LGHNA and CDR2 YNFKEQ. This CDR3 has 16 residues. Trimming shortened V by 0 bases and J by 0 bases, and 9 bases separated the two germline ends. The CDR3 spells CASSQERPGSYNEQFF. The CDR3 coding sequence is TGTGCCAGCAGCCAAGAACGGCCGGGCTCCTACAATGAGCAGTTCTTC.

The chain joins TRBV12-3 or TRBV12-4 to TRBJ2-5; possible D gene TRBD1, 5 bases. The CDR3 has 13 residues. V was trimmed by 6 bases and J by 1 base, leaving 9 bases between them. CDR3 DNA: TGTGCCAGCAGACGACAGAGCCAAGAGACCCAGTACTTC. Translation: CASRRQSQETQYF.

This clone was seen just once. Other DNA sequences in this specimen translate into the identical CDR3. This chain links TRBV6-2 or TRBV6-3 with TRBJ1-1; D perhaps matches TRBD1 (6 bases). Deletions cut 3 bases from V and 2 bases from J, with 10 bases between. The CDR3 is made up of 14 amino acids. Germline assignment: CDR1 MNHEY and CDR2 SVGEGT. CDR3 sequence (DNA): TGTGCCAGCAGTTATTTACAGGGCAACACTGAAGCTTTCTTT. Amino acid sequence: CASSYLQGNTEAFF.

V gene TRBV7-2 combines with J gene TRBJ1-5; unclear D gene. With 1 base removed from V and 4 bases from J, the gap between germline ends came to 5 bases. The V gene's germline CDR1 is SGHTA and CDR2 FQGNSA. CDR3 length: 13 residues. CDR3 nucleotides: TGTGCCAGCAGCTTAGTATTAAATCAGCCCCAGCATTTT. The encoded protein is CASSLVLNQPQHF.

The rearrangement uses TRBV20-1 and TRBJ2-2; D remains ambiguous. Trimming shortened V by 5 bases and J by 5 bases, and 6 bases separated the two germline ends. CDR1 is DFQATT, CDR2 SNEGSKA, per germline (reference sequence). The CDR3 has 11 residues. CDR3 sequence: CSAARTGELFF. CDR3 DNA sequence: TGCAGTGCTGCACGGACCGGGGAGCTGTTTTTT.

The V gene is TRBV19, the J gene TRBJ2-3; D may be TRBD2 (7 bases). The CDR3 extends over 18 amino acids. Germline V gives CDR1 LNHDA, CDR2 SQIVND (reference sequence). With 1 base removed from V and 7 bases from J, the gap between germline ends came to 24 bases. CDR3 amino acids: CASSIVSSGGASSNTQYF. In DNA form, the CDR3 reads TGTGCCAGTAGTATAGTGTCGTCGGGGGGCGCGTCCTCTAATACGCAGTATTTT.

The rearrangement links TRBV7-9 to TRBJ1-3, with D possibly TRBD1 on 5 matching bases. V shed 5 bases and J shed 0 bases, with 14 bases lying between them. This CDR3 spans 16 amino acids. Germline CDR1 and CDR2: SEHNR and FQNEAQ (reference sequence). Written as DNA, the CDR3 is TGTGCCAGCAGCCCGAAAGGGGCAGGCTCTGGAAACACCATATATTTT. This gives the protein CASSPKGAGSGNTIYF. Full variable domain (remainder filled in from reference TRBV7-9 and TRBJ1-3): DTGVSQNPRHKITKRGQNVTFRCDPISEHNRLYWYRQTLGQGPEFLTYFQNEAQLEKSRLLSDRFSAERPKGSFSTLEIQRTEQGDSAMYLCASSPKGAGSGNTIYFGEGSWLTVV.

V is TRBV4-2 and J is TRBJ2-6; D is unclear. V lost 4 bases to trimming and J lost 1 base, with 11 bases between them. CDR3 length: 16 residues. Germline CDR1 LGHNA, CDR2 YNFKEQ. The CDR3 coding sequence is TGTGCCAGCAGCCTGCGAGGAGTATCTGGGGCCAACGTCCTGACTTTC. Residues: CASSLRGVSGANVLTF.

The rearrangement links TRBV28 to TRBJ1-3; 7 nucleotides align to TRBD1. Germline CDR1 is MDHEN and CDR2 is SYDVKM. This CDR3 has 17 residues. The V gene end was trimmed by 10 bases and the J gene end by 0 bases; junction bases not matched to a gene: 15. The CDR3 protein is CATAHDTGDFSGNTIYF. The CDR3 nucleotides are TGTGCCACCGCACACGATACAGGGGACTTCTCTGGAAACACCATATATTTT.

This clone was counted once. The chain recombines TRBV4-1 with TRBJ1-5; D remains unclear. There are 13 residues in the CDR3. CDR1 is MGHRA, CDR2 YSYEKL, per germline. With 0 bases removed from V and 7 bases from J, the gap between germline ends came to 7 bases. The CDR3 bases are TGCGCCAGCAGCCAAGATGCGGGACAGCCCCAGCATTTT. It is translated as CASSQDAGQPQHF.